The clone carrying this T cell receptor beta chain has a handful of counts. The source of the sample is a study of technical replicates of blood from a handful of donors. Sequencing was performed with immunoSEQ multiplex PCR; in TCRdb, only in-frame clones are kept and a portion is missing. The table includes under 90,000 clones, about 96% detected once. The sample taken for sequencing was T cells isolated from PBMCs. The origin of this receptor is a human donor in good health.

CDR3 in amino acids: CASRPYRDSDGYTF. The CDR3 DNA is TGTGCCAGTAGACCATACCGGGACAGCGATGGCTACACCTTC. V gene TRBV19 combines with J gene TRBJ1-2; the match to TRBD1 covers 7 bases. V gave up 6 bases and J gave up 6 bases; unmatched junction bases: 10. The length of the CDR3 is 14 residues. Germline CDR1 LNHDA, CDR2 SQIVND (reference sequence).